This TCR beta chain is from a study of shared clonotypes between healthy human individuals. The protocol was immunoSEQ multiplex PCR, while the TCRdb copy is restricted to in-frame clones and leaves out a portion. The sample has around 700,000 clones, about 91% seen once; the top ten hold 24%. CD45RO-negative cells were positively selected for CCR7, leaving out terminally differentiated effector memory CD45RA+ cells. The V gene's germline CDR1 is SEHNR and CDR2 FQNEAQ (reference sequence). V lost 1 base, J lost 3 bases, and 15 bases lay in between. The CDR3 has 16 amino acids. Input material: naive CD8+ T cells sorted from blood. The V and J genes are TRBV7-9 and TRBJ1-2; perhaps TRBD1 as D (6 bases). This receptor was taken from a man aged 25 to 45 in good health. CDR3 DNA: TGTGCCAGCAGCTTAGTGTTACAGGGAGGGGACTATGGCTACACCTTC. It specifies CASSLVLQGGDYGYTF.